The present TCR beta chain was sequenced within a study of beta chain features in type 1 diabetes. General study results and limits: The VDJ junctions of type 1 diabetes patients carried fewer insertions and more deletions. In every one of the four CD4+ subsets, TCRB CDR3s were moderately but significantly shorter in Type 1 diabetes patients.

This clone has just a few counts. Antigen specificity is unknown. This CDR3 contains 14 residues. Germline V lookup: CDR1 MDHEN, CDR2 SYDVKM. V lost 2 bases and J 6 bases, leaving 13 bases between the germline ends. The entirety of the isolated RNA underwent reverse transcription, so expressed TCRB transcripts were sequenced. It was found that naive, central memory and regulatory T cell samples averaged around 3.8 million reads. Produced via immunoSEQ multiplex PCR; TCRdb's table is partial and in-frame only. The top ten clones hold 0.015% to 0.02% of a sample with approximately 270,000 clones, 13% to 15% of them seen once.

The rearrangement uses TRBV28 and TRBJ1-2; D remains ambiguous. The receptor comes from a man between 25 and 39 years old with type 1 diabetes. The material sequenced was naive CD4+ T cells from blood. The CDR3 sequence is CASSLTNAVHGYTF. The CDR3 nucleotides are TGTGCCAGCAGTTTAACTAACGCAGTACATGGCTACACCTTC.